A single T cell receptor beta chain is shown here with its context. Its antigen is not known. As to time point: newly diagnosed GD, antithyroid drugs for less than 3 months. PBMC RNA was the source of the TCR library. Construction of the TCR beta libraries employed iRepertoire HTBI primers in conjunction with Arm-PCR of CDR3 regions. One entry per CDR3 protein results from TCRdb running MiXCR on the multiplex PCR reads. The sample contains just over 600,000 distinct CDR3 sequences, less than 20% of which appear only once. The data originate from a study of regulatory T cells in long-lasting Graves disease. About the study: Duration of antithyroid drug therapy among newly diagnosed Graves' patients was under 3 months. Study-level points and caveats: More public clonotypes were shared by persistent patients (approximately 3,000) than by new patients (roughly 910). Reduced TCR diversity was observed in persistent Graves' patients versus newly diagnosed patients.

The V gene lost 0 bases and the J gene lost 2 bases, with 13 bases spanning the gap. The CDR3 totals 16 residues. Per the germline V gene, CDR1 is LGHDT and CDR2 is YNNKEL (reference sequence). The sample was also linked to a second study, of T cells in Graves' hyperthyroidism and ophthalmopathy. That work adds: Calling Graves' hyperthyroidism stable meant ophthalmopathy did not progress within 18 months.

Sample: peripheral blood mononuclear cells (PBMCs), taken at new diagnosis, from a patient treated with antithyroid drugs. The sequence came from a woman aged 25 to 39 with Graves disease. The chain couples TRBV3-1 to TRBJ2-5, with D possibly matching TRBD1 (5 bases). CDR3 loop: CASSQDAGRAQETQYF. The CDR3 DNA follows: TGTGCCAGCAGCCAAGATGCAGGCAGGGCTCAAGAGACCCAGTACTTC.